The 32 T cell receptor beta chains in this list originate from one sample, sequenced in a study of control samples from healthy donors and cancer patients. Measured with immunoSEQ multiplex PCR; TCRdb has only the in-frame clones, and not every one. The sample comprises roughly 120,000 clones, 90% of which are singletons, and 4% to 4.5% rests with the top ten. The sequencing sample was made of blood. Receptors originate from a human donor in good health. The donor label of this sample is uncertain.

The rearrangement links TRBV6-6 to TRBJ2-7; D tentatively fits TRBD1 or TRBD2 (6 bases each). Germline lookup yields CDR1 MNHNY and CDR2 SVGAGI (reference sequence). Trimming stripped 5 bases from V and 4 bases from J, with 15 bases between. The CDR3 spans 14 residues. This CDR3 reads CASSTGGPAYEQYF. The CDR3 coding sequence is TGTGCCAGCAGTACTGGGGGGCCCGCGTACGAGCAGTACTTC.

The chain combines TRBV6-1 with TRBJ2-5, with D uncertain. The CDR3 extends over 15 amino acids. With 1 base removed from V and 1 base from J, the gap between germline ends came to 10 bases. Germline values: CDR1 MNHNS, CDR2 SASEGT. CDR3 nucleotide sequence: TGTGCCAGCAGTGAAGTAGTCAACTTCCAAGAGACCCAGTACTTC. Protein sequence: CASSEVVNFQETQYF.

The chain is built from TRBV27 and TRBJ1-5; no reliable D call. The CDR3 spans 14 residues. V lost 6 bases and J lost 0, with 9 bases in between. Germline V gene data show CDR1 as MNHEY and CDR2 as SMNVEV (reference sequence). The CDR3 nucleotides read TGTGCCAGCAGCCAAGGGTATAGCAATCAGCCCCAGCATTTT. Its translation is CASSQGYSNQPQHF.

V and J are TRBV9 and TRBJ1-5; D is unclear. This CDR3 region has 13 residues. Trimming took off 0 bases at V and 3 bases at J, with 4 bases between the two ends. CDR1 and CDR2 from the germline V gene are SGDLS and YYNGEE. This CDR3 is CASSVDVNQPQHF. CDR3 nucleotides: TGTGCCAGCAGCGTAGATGTCAATCAGCCCCAGCATTTT.

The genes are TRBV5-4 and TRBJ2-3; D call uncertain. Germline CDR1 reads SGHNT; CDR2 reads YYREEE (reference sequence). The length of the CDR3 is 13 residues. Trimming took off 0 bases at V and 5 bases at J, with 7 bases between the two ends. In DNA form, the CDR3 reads TGTGCCAGCAGCTTGGAGGCAAAAGATACGCAGTATTTT. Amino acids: CASSLEAKDTQYF.

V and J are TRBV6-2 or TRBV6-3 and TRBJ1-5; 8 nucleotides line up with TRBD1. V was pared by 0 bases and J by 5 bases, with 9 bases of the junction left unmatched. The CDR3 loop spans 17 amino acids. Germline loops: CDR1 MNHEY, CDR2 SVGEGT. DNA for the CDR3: TGTGCCAGCAGTTACTCGGACAGGGAAGTTGGGGATCAGCCCCAGCATTTT. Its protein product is CASSYSDREVGDQPQHF.

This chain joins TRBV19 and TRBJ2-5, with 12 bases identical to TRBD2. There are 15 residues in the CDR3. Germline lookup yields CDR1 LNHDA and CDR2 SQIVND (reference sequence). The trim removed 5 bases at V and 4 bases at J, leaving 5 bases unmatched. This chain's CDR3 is CASSSSGGVSETQYF. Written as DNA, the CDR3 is TGTGCCAGTAGTTCTAGCGGGGGGGTCTCAGAGACCCAGTACTTC.

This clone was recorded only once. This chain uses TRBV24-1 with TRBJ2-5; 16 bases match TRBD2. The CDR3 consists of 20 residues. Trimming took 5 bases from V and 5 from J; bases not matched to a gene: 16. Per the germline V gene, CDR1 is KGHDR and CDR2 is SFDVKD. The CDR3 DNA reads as TGTGCCACCAGTGGCACCGGGACTAGCGGGGGGGCCTTCGATTTTGAGACCCAGTACTTC. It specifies CATSGTGTSGGAFDFETQYF.

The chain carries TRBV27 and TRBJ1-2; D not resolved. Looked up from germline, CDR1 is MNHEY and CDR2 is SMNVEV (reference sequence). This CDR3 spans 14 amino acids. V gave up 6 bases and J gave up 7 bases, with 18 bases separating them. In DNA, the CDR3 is TGTGCCAGCAGCCCTCATGGGCCAAGCTCTGGCTACACCTTC. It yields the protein CASSPHGPSSGYTF.

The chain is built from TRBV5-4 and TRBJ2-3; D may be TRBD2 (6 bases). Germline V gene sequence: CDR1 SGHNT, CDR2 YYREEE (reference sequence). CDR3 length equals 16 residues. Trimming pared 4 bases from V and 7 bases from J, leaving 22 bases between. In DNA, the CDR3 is TGTGCCAGCAGCCTTCCTGGAGCGGGTGATTACAATACGCAGTATTTT. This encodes CASSLPGAGDYNTQYF. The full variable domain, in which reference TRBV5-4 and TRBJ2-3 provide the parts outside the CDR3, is ETGVTQSPTHLIKTRGQQVTLRCSSQSGHNTVSWYQQALGQGPQFIFQYYREEENGRGNFPPRFSGLQFPNYSSELNVNALELDDSALYLCASSLPGAGDYNTQYFGPGTRLTVL.

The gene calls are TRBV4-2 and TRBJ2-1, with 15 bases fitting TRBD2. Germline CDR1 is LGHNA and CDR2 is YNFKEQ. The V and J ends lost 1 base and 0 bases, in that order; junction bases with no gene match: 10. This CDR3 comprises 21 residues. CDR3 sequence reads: CASSQGPGLAGGRYSYNEQFF. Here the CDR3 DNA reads TGTGCCAGCAGCCAAGGTCCGGGACTAGCGGGGGGCCGGTACTCCTACAATGAGCAGTTCTTC.

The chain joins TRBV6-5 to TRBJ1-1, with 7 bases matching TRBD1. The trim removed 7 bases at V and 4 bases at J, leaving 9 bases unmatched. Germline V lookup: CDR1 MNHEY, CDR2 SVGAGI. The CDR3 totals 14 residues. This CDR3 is CASIRQGTLTEAFF. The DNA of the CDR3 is TGTGCCAGCATCAGACAGGGAACCCTCACTGAAGCTTTCTTT.

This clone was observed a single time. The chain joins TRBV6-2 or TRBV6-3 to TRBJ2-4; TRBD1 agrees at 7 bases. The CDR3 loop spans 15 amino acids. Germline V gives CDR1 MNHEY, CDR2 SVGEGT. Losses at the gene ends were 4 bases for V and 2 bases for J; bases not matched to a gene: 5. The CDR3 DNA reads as TGTGCCAGCAGTTCCAAGACAGGGACCAAAAACATTCAGTACTTC. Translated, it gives CASSSKTGTKNIQYF.

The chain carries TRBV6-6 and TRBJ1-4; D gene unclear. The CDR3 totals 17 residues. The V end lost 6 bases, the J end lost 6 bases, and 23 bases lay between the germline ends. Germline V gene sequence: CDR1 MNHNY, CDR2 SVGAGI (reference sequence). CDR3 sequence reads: CASSRLRRREVDEKLFF. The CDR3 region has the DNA TGTGCCAGCAGCCGACTGAGGCGGAGGGAAGTTGATGAAAAACTGTTTTTT.

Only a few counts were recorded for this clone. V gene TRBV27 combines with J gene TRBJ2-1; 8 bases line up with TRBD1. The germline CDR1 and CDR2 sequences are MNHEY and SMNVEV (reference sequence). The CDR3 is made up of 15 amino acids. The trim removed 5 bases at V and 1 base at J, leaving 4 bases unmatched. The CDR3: CASSLDRGSYNEQFF. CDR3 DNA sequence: TGTGCCAGCAGTCTAGACAGGGGTTCCTACAATGAGCAGTTCTTC.

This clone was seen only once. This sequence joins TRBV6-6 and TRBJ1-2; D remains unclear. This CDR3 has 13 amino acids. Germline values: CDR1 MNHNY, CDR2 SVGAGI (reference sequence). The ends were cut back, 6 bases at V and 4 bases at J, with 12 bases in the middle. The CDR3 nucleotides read TGTGCCAGCAGCTCCGACGGAGCCTATGGCTACACCTTC. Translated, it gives CASSSDGAYGYTF.

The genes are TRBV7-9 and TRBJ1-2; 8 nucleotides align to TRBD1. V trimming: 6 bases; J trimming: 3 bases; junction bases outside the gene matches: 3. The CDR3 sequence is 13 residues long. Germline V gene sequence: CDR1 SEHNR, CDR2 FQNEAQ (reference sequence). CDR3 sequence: CASRGQGHYGYTF. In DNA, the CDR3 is TGTGCCAGCAGAGGACAGGGACACTATGGCTACACCTTC.

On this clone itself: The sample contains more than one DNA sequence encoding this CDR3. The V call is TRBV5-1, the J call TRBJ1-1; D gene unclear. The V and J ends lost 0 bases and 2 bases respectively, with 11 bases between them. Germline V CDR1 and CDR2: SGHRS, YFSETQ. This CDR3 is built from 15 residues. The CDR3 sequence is CASSLVGGLNTEAFF. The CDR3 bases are TGCGCCAGCAGCTTGGTCGGCGGTCTTAACACTGAAGCTTTCTTT.

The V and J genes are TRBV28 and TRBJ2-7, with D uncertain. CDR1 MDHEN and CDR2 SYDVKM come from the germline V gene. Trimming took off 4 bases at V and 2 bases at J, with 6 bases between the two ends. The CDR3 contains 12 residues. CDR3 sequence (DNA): TGTGCCAGCAGTTCAAAGCCCTACGAGCAGTACTTC. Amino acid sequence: CASSSKPYEQYF.

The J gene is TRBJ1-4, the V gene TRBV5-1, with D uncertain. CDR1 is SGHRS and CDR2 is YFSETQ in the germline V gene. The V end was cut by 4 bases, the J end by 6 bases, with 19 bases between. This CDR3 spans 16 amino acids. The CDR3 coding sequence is TGCGCCAGCAGCCGCGATCGAAGCTCTCGGGATGAAAAACTGTTTTTT. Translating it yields CASSRDRSSRDEKLFF.

The CDR3 nucleotides read TGCAGCGTTGGAGCCCCACAGGGATCCGGGGAGACCCAGTACTTC. It codes for CSVGAPQGSGETQYF. The chain recombines TRBV29-1 with TRBJ2-5; maybe TRBD1 (6 bases). The CDR3 covers 15 residues. The germline V gene has CDR1 SQVTM and CDR2 ANQGSEA. V lost 4 bases and J lost 5, with 20 bases in between.

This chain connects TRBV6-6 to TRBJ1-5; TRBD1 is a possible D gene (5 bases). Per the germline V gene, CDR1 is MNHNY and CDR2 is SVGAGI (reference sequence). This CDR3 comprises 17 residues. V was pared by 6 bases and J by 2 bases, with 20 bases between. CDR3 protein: CASSRNDPRGGNQPQHF. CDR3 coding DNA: TGTGCCAGCAGCCGAAACGATCCCCGGGGGGGCAATCAGCCCCAGCATTTT.

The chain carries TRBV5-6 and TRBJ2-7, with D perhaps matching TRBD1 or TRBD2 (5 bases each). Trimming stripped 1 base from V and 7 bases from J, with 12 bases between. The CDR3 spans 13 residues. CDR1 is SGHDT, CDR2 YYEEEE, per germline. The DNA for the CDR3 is TGTGCCAGCAGCTTGTACAGGACGGGGGAGCAGTACGTC. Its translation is CASSLYRTGEQYV.

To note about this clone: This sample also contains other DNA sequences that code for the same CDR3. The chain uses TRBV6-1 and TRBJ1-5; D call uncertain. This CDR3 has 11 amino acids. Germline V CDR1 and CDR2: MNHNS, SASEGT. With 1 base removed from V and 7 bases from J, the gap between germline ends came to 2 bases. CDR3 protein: CASSEGQPQHF. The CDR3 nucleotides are TGTGCCAGCAGTGAAGGGCAGCCCCAGCATTTT.

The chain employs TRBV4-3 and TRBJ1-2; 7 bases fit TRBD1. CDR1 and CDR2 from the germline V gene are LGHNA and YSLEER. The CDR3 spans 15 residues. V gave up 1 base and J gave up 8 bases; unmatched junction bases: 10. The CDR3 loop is CASSQVPGGRGGYTF. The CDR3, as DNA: TGCGCCAGCAGCCAAGTCCCAGGGGGAAGAGGCGGCTACACCTTC.

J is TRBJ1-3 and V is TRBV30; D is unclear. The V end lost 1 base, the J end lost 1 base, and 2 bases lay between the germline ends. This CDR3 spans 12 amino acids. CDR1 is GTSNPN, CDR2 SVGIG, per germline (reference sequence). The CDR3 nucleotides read TGTGCCTGGAGTGAGTCTGGAAACACCATATATTTT. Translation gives CAWSESGNTIYF.

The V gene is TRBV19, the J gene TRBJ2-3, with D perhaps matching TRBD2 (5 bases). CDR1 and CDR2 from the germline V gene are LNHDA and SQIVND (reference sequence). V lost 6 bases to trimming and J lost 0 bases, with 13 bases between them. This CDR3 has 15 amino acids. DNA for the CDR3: TGTGCCAGTAGACGAGGAGGTCGGAGCACAGATACGCAGTATTTT. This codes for CASRRGGRSTDTQYF. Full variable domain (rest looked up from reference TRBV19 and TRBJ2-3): DGGITQSPKYLFRKEGQNVTLSCEQNLNHDAMYWYRQDPGQGLRLIYYSQIVNDFQKGDIAEGYSVSREKKESFPLTVTSAQKNPTAFYLCASRRGGRSTDTQYFGPGTRLTVL.

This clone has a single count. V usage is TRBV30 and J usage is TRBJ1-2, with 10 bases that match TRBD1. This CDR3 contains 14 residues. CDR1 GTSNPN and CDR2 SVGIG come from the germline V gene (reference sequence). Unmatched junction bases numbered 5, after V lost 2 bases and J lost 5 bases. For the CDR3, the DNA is TGTGCCTGGAGTCTGGACAGGGGGTTTTATGGCTACACCTTC. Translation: CAWSLDRGFYGYTF. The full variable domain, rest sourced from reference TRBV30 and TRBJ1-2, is SQTIHQWPATLVQPVGSPLSLECTVEGTSNPNLYWYRQAAGRGLQLLFYSVGIGQISSEVPQNLSASRPQDRQFILSSKKLLLSDSGFYLCAWSLDRGFYGYTFGSGTRLTVV.

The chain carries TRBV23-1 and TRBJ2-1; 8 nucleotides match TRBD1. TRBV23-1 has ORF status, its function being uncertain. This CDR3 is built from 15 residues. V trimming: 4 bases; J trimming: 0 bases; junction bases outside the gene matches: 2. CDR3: CASSLGTGSYNEQFF. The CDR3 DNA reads TGCGCCAGCAGTCTCGGGACAGGCTCCTACAATGAGCAGTTCTTC.

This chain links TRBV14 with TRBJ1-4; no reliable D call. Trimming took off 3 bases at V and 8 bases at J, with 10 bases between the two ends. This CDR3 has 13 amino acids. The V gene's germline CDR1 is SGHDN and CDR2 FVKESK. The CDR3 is CASSHLANEKLFF. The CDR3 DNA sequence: TGTGCCAGCAGCCATCTCGCGAACGAAAAACTGTTTTTT.

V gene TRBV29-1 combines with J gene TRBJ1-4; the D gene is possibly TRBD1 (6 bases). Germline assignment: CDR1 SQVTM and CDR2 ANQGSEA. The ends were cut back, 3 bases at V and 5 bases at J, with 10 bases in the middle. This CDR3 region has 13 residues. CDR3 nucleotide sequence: TGCAGCGTTGAGAGCCAGGGGAATGAAAAACTGTTTTTT. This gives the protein CSVESQGNEKLFF. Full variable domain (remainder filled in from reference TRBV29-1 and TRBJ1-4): SAVISQKPSRDICQRGTSLTIQCQVDSQVTMMFWYRQQPGQSLTLIATANQGSEATYESGFVIDKFPISRPNLTFSTLTVSNMSPEDSSIYLCSVESQGNEKLFFGSGTQLSVL.

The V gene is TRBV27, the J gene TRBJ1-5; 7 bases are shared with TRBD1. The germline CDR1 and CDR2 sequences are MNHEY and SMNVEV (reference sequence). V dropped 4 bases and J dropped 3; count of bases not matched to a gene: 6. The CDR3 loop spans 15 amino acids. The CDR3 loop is CASSSQTGINQPQHF. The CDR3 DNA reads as TGTGCCAGCAGTTCCCAGACAGGGATCAATCAGCCCCAGCATTTT.